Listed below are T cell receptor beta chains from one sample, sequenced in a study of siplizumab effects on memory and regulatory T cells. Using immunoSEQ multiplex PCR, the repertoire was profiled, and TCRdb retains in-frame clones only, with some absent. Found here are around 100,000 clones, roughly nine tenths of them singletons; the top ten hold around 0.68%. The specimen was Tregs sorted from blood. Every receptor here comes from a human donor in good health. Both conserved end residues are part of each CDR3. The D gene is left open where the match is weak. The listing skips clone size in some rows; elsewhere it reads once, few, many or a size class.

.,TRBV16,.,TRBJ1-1,TGTGCCAGCAGCCAACCTCGTGCGGGGACTGAAGCTTTCTTT,CASSQPRAGTEAFF
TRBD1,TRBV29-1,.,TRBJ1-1,TGCAGCGTCGTGCCGGGACAGGTCCGGAGGGGAGCTTTCTTT,CSVVPGQVRRGAFF
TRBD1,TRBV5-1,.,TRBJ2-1,TGCGCCAGCAGCTTGGCTCAGGGGGCCCACAATGAGCAGTTCTTC,CASSLAQGAHNEQFF
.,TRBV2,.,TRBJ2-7,TGTGCCAGCCGCAAAAACTACGAGCAGTACTTC,CASRKNYEQYF
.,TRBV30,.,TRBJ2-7,TGTGCCTGGAGTATCGTATCGTACGAGCAGTACTTC,CAWSIVSYEQYF
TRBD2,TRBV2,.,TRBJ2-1,TGTGCCAGCAGTGGGGGGTCTAGCGGGAGCTATGAGCAGTTCTTC,CASSGGSSGSYEQFF
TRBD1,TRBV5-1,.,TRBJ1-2,TGCGCCAGCGAGGGTGGGACAGGCTATGGCTACACCTTC,CASEGGTGYGYTF
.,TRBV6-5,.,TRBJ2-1,TGTGCCAGCAGTTACGGCAGGATCAATGAGCAGTTCTTC,CASSYGRINEQFF
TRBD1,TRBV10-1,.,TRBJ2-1,TGCGCCAGCAGCAGACAGGGAGCAGACAATGAGCAGTTCTTC,CASSRQGADNEQFF
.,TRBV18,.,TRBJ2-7,TGTGCCAGCTCACCTAGGGGGGAGTCCTACGAGCAGTACTTC,CASSPRGESYEQYF
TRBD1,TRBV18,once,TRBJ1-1,TGTGCCAGCTCACCACCGTTCCGGACAGGGGTTAGGACTGAAGCTTTCTTT,CASSPPFRTGVRTEAFF
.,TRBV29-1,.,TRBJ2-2,TGCAGCGTTGGTGGGAGGAACACCGGGGAGCTGTTTTTT,CSVGGRNTGELFF
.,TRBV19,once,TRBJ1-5,TGTGCCAGTAGTCCCGGGCCCAATCAGCCCCAGCATTTT,CASSPGPNQPQHF
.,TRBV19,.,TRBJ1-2,TGTGCCAGTAGTATACTTAGGGGGTCGAACTATGGCTACACCTTC,CASSILRGSNYGYTF
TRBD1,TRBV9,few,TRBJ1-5,TGTGCCAGCAGCCCCACAGGGGGCGAATCTCATAGCAATCAGCCCCAGCATTTT,CASSPTGGESHSNQPQHF
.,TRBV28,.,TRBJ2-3,TGTGCCAGCACCCCGGGGGCAGAACACACAGATACGCAGTATTTT,CASTPGAEHTDTQYF
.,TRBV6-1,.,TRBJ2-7,TGTGCCAGCAGTGAGCTAGGGGTCAGCTACGAGCAGTACTTC,CASSELGVSYEQYF
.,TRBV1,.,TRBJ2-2,TGCACCAGCATGCGGGAGTGCACCGGGGAGCTGTTTTTT,CTSMRECTGELFF
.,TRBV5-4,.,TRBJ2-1,TGTGCCAGCAGCACAGGTACCTCCATCTCCTACAATGAGCAGTTCTTC,CASSTGTSISYNEQFF
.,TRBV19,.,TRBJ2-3,TGTGCCAGTAGTATTAACGCAAATACGCAGTATTTT,CASSINANTQYF
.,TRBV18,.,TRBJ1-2,TGTGCCAGCTCACCCTCAGGCAACTATGGCTACACCTTC,CASSPSGNYGYTF
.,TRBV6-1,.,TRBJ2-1,TGTGCCAGCAGTGCGACTCAGGGTGGCCCCTACAATGAGCAGTTCTTC,CASSATQGGPYNEQFF
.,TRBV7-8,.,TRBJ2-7,TGTGCCAGCAGCTTAAACCCAGGCCCTTACGAGCAGTACTTC,CASSLNPGPYEQYF
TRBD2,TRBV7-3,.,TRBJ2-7,TGTGCCAGATGCCCTAGCGGGAGGGCGCCCTACGAGCAGTACTTC,CARCPSGRAPYEQYF
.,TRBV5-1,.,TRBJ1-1,TGCGCCAGCAGCACCACAGGGAACACTGAAGCTTTCTTT,CASSTTGNTEAFF
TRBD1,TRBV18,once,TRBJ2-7,TGTGCCAGCTCCCCAGGGACAGGGTTTAACGAGCAGTACTTC,CASSPGTGFNEQYF
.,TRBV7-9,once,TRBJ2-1,TGTGCCAGCAGCCTATTCTGGACAGCTTACAATGAGCAGTTCTTC,CASSLFWTAYNEQFF
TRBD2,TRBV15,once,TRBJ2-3,TGTGCCACCAGCAGACGTACTAGCGGGAGTTATAGGGATACGCAGTATTTT,CATSRRTSGSYRDTQYF
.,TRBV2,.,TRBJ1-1,TGTGCCAGCATCGGGAACACTGAAGCTTTCTTT,CASIGNTEAFF
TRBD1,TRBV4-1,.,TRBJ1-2,TGCGCCAGCAGCCAAGACGGGGGAGGGACAGCCGGCTACACCTTC,CASSQDGGGTAGYTF
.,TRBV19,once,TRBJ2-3,TGTGCCAGTAGTCCCCCCCAGGGCACAGATACGCAGTATTTT,CASSPPQGTDTQYF
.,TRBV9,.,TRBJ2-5,TGTGCCAGCAGCGGCAGCGCGAGGTGGGAGGAGACCCAGTACTTC,CASSGSARWEETQYF
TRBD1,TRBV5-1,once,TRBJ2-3,TGCGCCAGCAGTACGGGACAGGGGGGCACAGATACGCAGTATTTT,CASSTGQGGTDTQYF
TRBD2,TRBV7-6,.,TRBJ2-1,TGTGCCAGCAGCTTAGAGCCAGCGGGAGCCCTTGAGTGGAATGAGCAGTTCTTC,CASSLEPAGALEWNEQFF
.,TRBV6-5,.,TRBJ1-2,TGTGCCAGCAGTTACGGGGCAGGGAGCTATGGCTACACCTTC,CASSYGAGSYGYTF
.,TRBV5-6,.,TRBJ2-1,TGTGCCACTCGCCCCATCGACAGAAGCTACAATGAGCAGTTCTTC,CATRPIDRSYNEQFF
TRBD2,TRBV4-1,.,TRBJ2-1,TGCGCCAGCAGCCAAGAAACGGGGAACGTAAGGGCTAGCGGGATTACCTACAATGAGCAGTTCTTC,CASSQETGNVRASGITYNEQFF
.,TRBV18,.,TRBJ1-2,TGTGCCAGCTCACCCGGGACGGAATATGGCTACACCTTC,CASSPGTEYGYTF
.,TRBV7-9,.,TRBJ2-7,TGTGCCAGCGAAGAACCCGGGGTCTACGAGCAGTACTTC,CASEEPGVYEQYF
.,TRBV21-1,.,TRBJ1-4,TGTGCCAGCAGCAAGTCTTGGAGGGGGGAAAAACTGTTTTTT,CASSKSWRGEKLFF
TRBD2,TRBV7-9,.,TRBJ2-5,TGTGCCAGCAGCTTCGGTCTAGCGGAAGAGACCCAGTACTTC,CASSFGLAEETQYF
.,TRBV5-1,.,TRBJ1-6,TGCGCCAGCAGCTTGGGGGACCGCGATAATTCACCCCTCCACTTT,CASSLGDRDNSPLHF
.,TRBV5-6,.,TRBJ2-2,TGTGCCAGCAGCCTAAACACCGGGGAGCTGTTTTTT,CASSLNTGELFF
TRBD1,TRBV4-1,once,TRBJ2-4,TGCGCCAGCAGCCAACTTGACAGGGATGCAGACATTCAGTACTTC,CASSQLDRDADIQYF
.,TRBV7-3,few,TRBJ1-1,TGTGCCAGCAGCTTAAATGAGTACACTGAAGCTTTCTTT,CASSLNEYTEAFF
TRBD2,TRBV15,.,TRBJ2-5,TGTGCCACCAGCAGAGTGGCGGGAGGAGAGACCCAGTACTTC,CATSRVAGGETQYF
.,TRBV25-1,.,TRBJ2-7,TGTGCCAGCAGTAACGAGCGGGCGGGGTTCGAGCAGTACTTC,CASSNERAGFEQYF